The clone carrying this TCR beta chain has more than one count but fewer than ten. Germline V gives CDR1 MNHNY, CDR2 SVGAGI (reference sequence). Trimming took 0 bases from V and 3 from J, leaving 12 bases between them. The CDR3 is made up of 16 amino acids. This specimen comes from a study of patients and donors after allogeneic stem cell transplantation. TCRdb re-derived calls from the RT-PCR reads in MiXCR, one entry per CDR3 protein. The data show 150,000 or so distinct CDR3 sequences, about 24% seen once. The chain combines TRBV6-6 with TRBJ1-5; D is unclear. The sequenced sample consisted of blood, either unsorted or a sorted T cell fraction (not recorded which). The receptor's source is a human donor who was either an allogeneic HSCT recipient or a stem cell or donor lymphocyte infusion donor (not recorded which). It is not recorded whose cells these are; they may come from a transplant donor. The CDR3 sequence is CASSYSKGIVNQPQHF. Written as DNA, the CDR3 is TGTGCCAGCAGTTACTCGAAAGGGATCGTCAATCAGCCCCAGCATTTT.